The TCR beta chain under discussion was sequenced for a study of cytomegalovirus exposure and HLA in healthy donors. Study-level findings and limits: With high specificity and sensitivity, the classifier reportedly diagnosed cytomegalovirus status. Subsequent analysis of the roughly 120 validation repertoires found a tendency for first-cohort TCR clusters to co-occur. While the bulk of TCR sequences proved rare, some public TCRs turned up in many donors.

Points on this clone: What it binds is not known.

Germline CDR1 MNHEY, CDR2 SVGAGI. Between the trimmed V and J ends, which lost 2 bases and 0 bases, there was a span of 5 bases. CDR3 size: 14 residues. Produced via immunoSEQ multiplex PCR; TCRdb's table is partial and in-frame only. The profile shows over 150,000 clones, around 92% of them singletons. The sequenced sample was PBMCs. The rearrangement joins TRBV6-5 to TRBJ2-1; D is ambiguous. The TCR comes from a woman aged 18-29 years in good health and CMV-seropositive. CDR3 residues: CASSYHSSYNEQFF. The CDR3 coding sequence is TGTGCCAGCAGTTACCATAGCTCCTACAATGAGCAGTTCTTC.